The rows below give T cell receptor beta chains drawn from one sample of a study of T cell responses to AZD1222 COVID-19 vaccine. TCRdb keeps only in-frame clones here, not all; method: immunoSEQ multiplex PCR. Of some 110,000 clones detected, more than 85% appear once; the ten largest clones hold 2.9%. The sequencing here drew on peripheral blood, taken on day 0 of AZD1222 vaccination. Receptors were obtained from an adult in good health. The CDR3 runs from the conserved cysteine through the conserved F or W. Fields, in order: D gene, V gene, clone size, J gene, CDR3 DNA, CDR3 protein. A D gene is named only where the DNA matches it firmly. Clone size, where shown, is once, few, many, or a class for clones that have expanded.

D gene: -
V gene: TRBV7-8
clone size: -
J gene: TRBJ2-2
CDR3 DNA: TGTGCCAGCAGCTCGGGGGCTAGCCGAACCGGGGAGCTGTTTTTT
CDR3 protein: CASSSGASRTGELFF

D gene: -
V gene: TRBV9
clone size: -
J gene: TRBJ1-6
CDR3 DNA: TGTGCCAGCAGCGTCGGGGGCACCTATAATTCACCCCTCCACTTT
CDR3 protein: CASSVGGTYNSPLHF

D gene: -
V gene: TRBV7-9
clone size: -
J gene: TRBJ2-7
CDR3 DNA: TGTGCCAGCAGCTTCGGGGGATCTCACTACGAGCAGTACTTC
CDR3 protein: CASSFGGSHYEQYF

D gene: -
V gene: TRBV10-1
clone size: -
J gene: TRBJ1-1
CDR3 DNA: TGCGCCAGCAGTGAGGTGAACACTGAAGCTTTCTTT
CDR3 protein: CASSEVNTEAFF

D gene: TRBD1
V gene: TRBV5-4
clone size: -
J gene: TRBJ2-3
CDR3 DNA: TGTGCCAGCAGCCGAGACAGGGTATCAGATACGCAGTATTTT
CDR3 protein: CASSRDRVSDTQYF

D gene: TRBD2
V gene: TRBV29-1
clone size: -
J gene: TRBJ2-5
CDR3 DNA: TGCACCCTCCGGGGGGATTCGGGGACCCAGTACTTC
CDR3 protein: CTLRGDSGTQYF

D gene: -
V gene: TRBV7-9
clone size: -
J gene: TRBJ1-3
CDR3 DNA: TGTGCCAGCAGCTGGGAGGGGCCCTCTGGAAACACCATATATTTT
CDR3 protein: CASSWEGPSGNTIYF

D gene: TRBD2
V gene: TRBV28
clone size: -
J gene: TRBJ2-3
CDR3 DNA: TGTGCCAGCAGTTTCCGGGCTTTGACTAGCGGGAGCACAGATACGCAGTATTTT
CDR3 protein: CASSFRALTSGSTDTQYF

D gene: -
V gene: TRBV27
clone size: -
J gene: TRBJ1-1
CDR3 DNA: TGTGCCAGCAGTTCCTATCAGGGGACTGAAGCTTTCTTT
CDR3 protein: CASSSYQGTEAFF

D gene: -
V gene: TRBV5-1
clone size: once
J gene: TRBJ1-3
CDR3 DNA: TGCGCCAGCAGCTTGGACCACAGCTCAGGGAGCTCTGGAAACACCATATATTTT
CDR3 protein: CASSLDHSSGSSGNTIYF